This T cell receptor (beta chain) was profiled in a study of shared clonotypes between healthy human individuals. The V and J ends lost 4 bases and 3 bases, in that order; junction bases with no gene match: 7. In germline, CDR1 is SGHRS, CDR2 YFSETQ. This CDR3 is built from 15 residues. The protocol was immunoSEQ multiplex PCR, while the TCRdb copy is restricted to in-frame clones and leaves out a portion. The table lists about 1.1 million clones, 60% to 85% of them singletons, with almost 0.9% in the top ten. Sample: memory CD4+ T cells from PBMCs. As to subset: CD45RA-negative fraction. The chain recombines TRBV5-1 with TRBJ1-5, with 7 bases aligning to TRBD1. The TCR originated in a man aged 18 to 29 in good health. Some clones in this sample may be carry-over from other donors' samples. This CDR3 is CASSQTTGPNQPQHF. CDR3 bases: TGCGCCAGCAGCCAAACGACAGGGCCCAATCAGCCCCAGCATTTT.